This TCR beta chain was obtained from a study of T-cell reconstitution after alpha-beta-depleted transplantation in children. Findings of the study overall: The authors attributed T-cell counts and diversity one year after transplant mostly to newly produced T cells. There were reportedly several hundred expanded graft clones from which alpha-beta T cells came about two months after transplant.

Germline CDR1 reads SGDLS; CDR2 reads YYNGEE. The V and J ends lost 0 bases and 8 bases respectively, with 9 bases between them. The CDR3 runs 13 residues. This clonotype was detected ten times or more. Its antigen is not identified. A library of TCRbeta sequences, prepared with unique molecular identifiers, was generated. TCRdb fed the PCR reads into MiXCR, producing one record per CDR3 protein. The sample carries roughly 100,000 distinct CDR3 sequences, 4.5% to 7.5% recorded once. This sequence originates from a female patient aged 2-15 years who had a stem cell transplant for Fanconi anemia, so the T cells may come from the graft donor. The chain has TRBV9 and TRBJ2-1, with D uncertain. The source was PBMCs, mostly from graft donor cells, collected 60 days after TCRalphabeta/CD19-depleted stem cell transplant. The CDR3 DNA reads TGTGCCAGCAGCGTAGCTCTAGTCGATGAGCAGTTCTTC. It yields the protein CASSVALVDEQFF.